Listed here are 18 T cell receptor beta chains from one sample, sequenced in a study of blood T cell repertoires in COVID-19. TCRdb's copy holds only in-frame clones and misses some; the assay was immunoSEQ multiplex PCR. This sample has 250,000 or so clones, with around 89% found just once. The sequenced sample consisted of PBMCs or T cells enriched from blood (not recorded which). The receptors were sampled from a woman aged 25-40 years with acute COVID-19.

The chain combines TRBV11-2 with TRBJ2-1; maybe TRBD2 (5 bases). This CDR3 has 16 amino acids. Germline lookup yields CDR1 SGHAT and CDR2 FQNNGV. V gave up 4 bases and J gave up 10 bases, with 23 bases separating them. The CDR3 sequence: CASSSPLGGGSTEQFF. The CDR3 DNA is TGTGCCAGCAGCTCCCCACTTGGAGGCGGCAGTACGGAGCAGTTCTTC.

The V call is TRBV7-6, the J call TRBJ2-5; TRBD2 matches 7 bases. V dropped 4 bases and J dropped 5; count of bases not matched to a gene: 7. This CDR3 comprises 14 residues. CDR1 and CDR2 from the germline V gene are SGHVS and FNYEAQ. The CDR3 sequence is CASSSGLGGETQYF. CDR3 in DNA: TGTGCCAGCAGCTCGGGACTCGGGGGGGAGACCCAGTACTTC.

V and J are TRBV19 and TRBJ2-1; D is perhaps TRBD1 (5 bases). CDR1 is LNHDA, CDR2 SQIVND, per germline (reference sequence). The V gene lost 3 bases and the J gene lost 8 bases, with 11 bases spanning the gap. CDR3 size: 13 residues. The CDR3 reads CASSIIRDYEQFF. CDR3 nucleotide sequence: TGTGCCAGTAGTATTATCAGGGATTATGAGCAGTTCTTC. Full variable domain (missing parts from reference TRBV19 and TRBJ2-1): DGGITQSPKYLFRKEGQNVTLSCEQNLNHDAMYWYRQDPGQGLRLIYYSQIVNDFQKGDIAEGYSVSREKKESFPLTVTSAQKNPTAFYLCASSIIRDYEQFFGPGTRLTVL.

The count of this clone is one. This chain uses TRBV27 with TRBJ2-1; TRBD2 matches at 7 bases. CDR1 and CDR2 (germline): MNHEY, SMNVEV (reference sequence). This CDR3 is 16 amino acids long. J was trimmed by 2 bases and V by 5 bases; bases with no gene match: 9. CDR3 sequence reads: CASSLEWGLTYNEQFF. The CDR3 region has the DNA TGTGCCAGCAGTCTCGAGTGGGGACTAACCTACAATGAGCAGTTCTTC.

The rearrangement joins TRBV29-1 to TRBJ1-2; D possibly corresponds to TRBD1 (6 bases). From germline, CDR1 is SQVTM and CDR2 ANQGSEA. The CDR3 loop spans 13 amino acids. V lost 2 bases and J 1 base, leaving 8 bases between the germline ends. The chain's CDR3 is CSVERTDNYGYTF. CDR3 DNA: TGCAGCGTTGAAAGGACAGATAACTATGGCTACACCTTC.

The rearrangement joins TRBV10-3 to TRBJ2-7; D might be TRBD1 (7 bases). The CDR3 is made up of 15 amino acids. The V and J ends lost 5 bases and 6 bases respectively, with 20 bases between them. Per the germline V gene, CDR1 is ENHRY and CDR2 is SYGVKD. CDR3 amino acids: CAISSPDRVGLEQYF. For the CDR3, the DNA is TGTGCCATCAGTTCCCCCGACAGGGTGGGACTCGAGCAGTACTTC.

The chain is built from TRBV18 and TRBJ1-4; D might be TRBD1 (5 bases). V was cut by 6 bases and J by 3 bases, with 14 bases left in between. Germline V lookup: CDR1 KGHSH, CDR2 LQKENI. The CDR3 has 15 amino acids. The CDR3 region has the DNA TGTGCCAGCTCCGAACGGGGGAACTCTAATGAAAAACTGTTTTTT. It codes for CASSERGNSNEKLFF. Together with reference TRBV18 and TRBJ1-4, the CDR3 gives the full variable domain: NAGVMQNPRHLVRRRGQEARLRCSPMKGHSHVYWYRQLPEEGLKFMVYLQKENIIDESGMPKERFSAEFPKEGPSILRIQQVVRGDSAAYFCASSERGNSNEKLFFGSGTQLSVL.

V gene TRBV6-5 combines with J gene TRBJ2-7; 7 nucleotides match TRBD2. J lost 0 bases, V lost 8 bases, and 7 bases had no gene match. Germline CDR1 and CDR2: MNHEY and SVGAGI. The CDR3 is made up of 14 amino acids. The CDR3 loop reads CASRLPSGSYEQYF. CDR3 nucleotide sequence: TGTGCCAGCCGTTTGCCTAGCGGCTCCTACGAGCAGTACTTC.

The chain links TRBV27 to TRBJ1-5, with D possibly matching TRBD1 (5 bases). Trimming left V 5 bases short and J 7 bases short, with 15 bases between. The CDR3 totals 14 residues. Per germline, CDR1 MNHEY and CDR2 SMNVEV (reference sequence). This CDR3 is CASSPDSSRQPQHF. CDR3 nucleotides: TGTGCCAGCAGTCCCGACAGTTCAAGGCAGCCCCAGCATTTT.

This clone was counted only a few times. Other DNA sequences from this sample encode an identical CDR3 as well. The rearrangement uses TRBV7-3 and TRBJ2-1; 7 nucleotides match TRBD1. The trim removed 0 bases at V and 1 base at J, leaving 0 bases unmatched. Germline V lookup: CDR1 SGHTA, CDR2 FQGTGA. The CDR3 totals 15 residues. CDR3 loop: CASSLTTGSYNEQFF. The CDR3 region has the DNA TGTGCCAGCAGCTTAACGACAGGGTCCTACAATGAGCAGTTCTTC.

This clone appeared once. This chain links TRBV7-2 with TRBJ2-3, with 7 bases that match TRBD2. After removal of 1 base from V and 2 bases from J, the junction contained 3 bases not matched to a gene. The CDR3 is 15 residues long. Germline V gene data show CDR1 as SGHTA and CDR2 as FQGNSA. CDR3 protein: CASSLERGSTDTQYF. The DNA for the CDR3 is TGTGCCAGCAGCTTAGAGCGGGGATCCACAGATACGCAGTATTTT.

In its sample, this clone was seen once. This chain connects TRBV6-2 or TRBV6-3 to TRBJ2-3; 10 positions match TRBD1. V gave up 2 bases and J gave up 4 bases; unmatched junction bases: 3. Germline values: CDR1 MNHEY, CDR2 SVGEGT. The CDR3 contains 15 residues. DNA for the CDR3: TGTGCCAGCAGTTACAGGACAGGGGGGTCAGATACGCAGTATTTT. Protein product: CASSYRTGGSDTQYF.

The V and J genes are TRBV24-1 and TRBJ2-3, with no clear D. V dropped 0 bases and J dropped 0 bases, with 9 bases sitting between them. The CDR3 has 16 residues. CDR1 and CDR2 from the germline V gene are KGHDR and SFDVKD. This CDR3 is CATSDLSVSSTDTQYF. The CDR3 DNA reads as TGTGCCACCAGTGATTTGTCAGTGTCTAGCACAGATACGCAGTATTTT.

V and J are TRBV6-2 or TRBV6-3 and TRBJ2-7, with TRBD2 identical over 15 bases. Trimming cost V 0 bases and J 6 bases; bases outside gene matches: 6. CDR1 and CDR2 from the germline V gene are MNHEY and SVGEGT. The CDR3 is 17 residues long. CDR3 coding DNA: TGTGCCAGCAGTTACTCACGGACTAGCGGGAGGGCCGGCGAGCAGTACTTC. It yields the protein CASSYSRTSGRAGEQYF.

J is TRBJ2-7 and V is TRBV27; 8 bases agree with TRBD2. The CDR3 has 12 amino acids. V was pared by 5 bases and J by 6 bases, with 3 bases of the junction left unmatched. Germline CDR1 reads MNHEY; CDR2 reads SMNVEV (reference sequence). CDR3 protein: CASSTGLAEQYF. CDR3 coding DNA: TGTGCCAGCAGTACCGGACTAGCCGAGCAGTACTTC.

V and J are TRBV27 and TRBJ2-7, with 7 bases lining up with TRBD2. The CDR3 sequence is 15 residues long. The germline gives CDR1 MNHEY, CDR2 SMNVEV (reference sequence). J gave up 2 bases and V 0 bases, and 4 bases lay outside the gene matches. The CDR3 nucleotides read TGTGCCAGCAGTTTATCCCTAGCGGAAACCTACGAGCAGTACTTC. The encoded protein is CASSLSLAETYEQYF.

The V call is TRBV9, the J call TRBJ1-1; TRBD1 matches at 7 bases. Germline values: CDR1 SGDLS, CDR2 YYNGEE. V lost 4 bases, J lost 5 bases, and 11 bases stayed unmatched. This CDR3 is 15 amino acids long. The CDR3 spells CASSLMTGRGTEAFF. Written as DNA, the CDR3 is TGTGCCAGCAGCTTGATGACAGGGCGGGGTACTGAAGCTTTCTTT. Filled out from reference TRBV9 and TRBJ1-1, the complete variable domain reads DSGVTQTPKHLITATGQRVTLRCSPRSGDLSVYWYQQSLDQGLQFLIQYYNGEERAKGNILERFSAQQFPDLHSELNLSSLELGDSALYFCASSLMTGRGTEAFFGQGTRLTVV.

In regard to this clone: The same CDR3 also results from other DNA sequences found in this sample. This chain connects TRBV7-9 to TRBJ2-7; 10 nucleotides line up with TRBD1. The CDR3 covers 15 residues. Germline V gives CDR1 SEHNR, CDR2 FQNEAQ (reference sequence). The V segment lost 1 base and the J segment 1 base; nucleotides outside the gene matches: 1. CDR3 nucleotide sequence: TGTGCCAGCAGCTTAGGGACAGGGGGTTCCTACGAGCAGTACTTC. It translates to CASSLGTGGSYEQYF.